The clone carrying this T cell receptor beta chain was observed a few times. Germline lookup yields CDR1 SGHTA and CDR2 FQGTGA. J gave up 3 bases and V 5 bases, and 9 bases lay outside the gene matches. There are 16 residues in the CDR3. This record comes from a study of patients and donors after allogeneic stem cell transplantation. TCRdb re-analysed the RT-PCR reads in MiXCR, keeping a single row per CDR3 protein. Found here are about 230,000 distinct CDR3 sequences, 13% to 15% of them singletons; the top ten hold roughly 10%. The receptor was derived from a human donor who was either an allogeneic HSCT recipient or a stem cell or donor lymphocyte infusion donor (not recorded which). It is not recorded whose cells these are; they may come from a transplant donor. V gene TRBV7-3 combines with J gene TRBJ2-3; TRBD2 matches 9 bases. The source material was blood, either unsorted or a sorted T cell fraction (not recorded which). The CDR3 nucleotides are TGTGCCAGCAGCCTAGGACTAGCGCGGATGACAGATACGCAGTATTTT. Protein: CASSLGLARMTDTQYF.